This TCR beta chain was sequenced in a study of shared clonotypes between healthy human individuals (dated by TCRdb to the early 2020s). The study in broad terms: The cohort included a few men and a couple of women between 18 and 49 years of age. Blood TCR repertoires of five healthy adults were deeply sequenced to estimate repertoire size and the extent of clonotype sharing between individuals. Libraries were prepared and TCR repertoires were sequenced by different laboratories using diverse techniques, in order to increase sequencing depth and limit assay-specific biases. Each donor's leukapheresis produced roughly between roughly 0.85 and 10 billion PBMCs.

Broader findings and caveats from the paper: Because the study included a small number of donors, the genetic and exposure-history diversity represented was limited. Pairwise subsampling indicated that sequencing depth was expected to affect the degree of clonotype sharing among donors. Only blood was sampled, and tissue TCR repertoires likely differ from those in blood.

With respect to this clone: The target of this receptor is not known. The sample holds no much larger clone one base away, and base qualities are not on file.

TCR CDR3 regions were amplified from genomic DNA by multiplex PCR using the deep immunoSEQ assay. Genomic DNA extracted from each cell subset was distributed evenly over all wells of several immunoSEQ 96-well plates, and each plate served as one replicate. For unsorted PBMC, around 310 ng of genomic DNA, equivalent to about 30,000 T cell genomes, went into each replicate PCR. Ten immunoSEQ deep assay plates were used to sequence the unsorted PBMC genomic DNA. The purified libraries were quantified using a Qubit 3.0 fluorometer, sized with a Bioanalyzer 2100, and then quantified again using the KAPA Library Quantification kit. Each immunoSEQ 96-well plate was sequenced on its own single-read 150-cycle Illumina NextSeq 550 flow cell. On the study's bioinformatics: The immunoSEQ output contained only junctional sequences without quality scores, so filtering could not match that applied to full-length reads. To assign V/J genes and CDR3, sequences were annotated against IMGT germline references using PyIR, a Python wrapper for IgBLAST v1.9. Any read was removed if the V/J assignment was weak (E-value above 1e-6), the CDR3 was missing, or the read contained stop codons, out-of-frame junctions, or ambiguous translated residues. V3J clonotypes were defined as sequences sharing an identical inferred V gene, J gene, and CDR3 amino acid sequence. Percentage overlap between repertoires was computed as shared unique clonotypes divided by the size of the smaller repertoire. RTK rarefaction, the Chao1 estimator, and Recon v2.1 estimates of unobserved clonotypes were used to assess repertoire richness. Here the immuneACCESS table is served through TCRdb, limited to in-frame sequences with V and J called. Missing clones are a known gap in these copies; in checked studies unresolved V genes cover under half, and the rest lacks a known reason. The DNA was the basis for D and trimming; V, J and clone size are from that table. Counted in this sample were about 520,000 clones; 78% of them appeared once. Together, the top ten hold about 12% of the sample.

The donors were healthy, HIV-negative adults who had no recently reported acute infections or vaccinations. Only Caucasian adults living in Nashville, Tennessee, USA were represented among the donors. For unsorted samples, some 90 million PBMCs were counted, and genomic DNA was extracted using the QIAamp DNA Blood Mini kit. Blood was collected by leukapheresis, and PBMCs were isolated by Ficoll-Histopaque density gradient centrifugation and then cryopreserved in liquid nitrogen vapor phase. The specimen sequenced was PBMCs. The TCR was taken from a woman in her forties in good health. Some clones in this sample may be carry-over from other donors' samples.

The bases are TGTGCCAGCAGTGAGCGATTCTACAATGAGCAGTTCTTC. It translates as CASSERFYNEQFF. The rearrangement combines TRBV6-1 with TRBJ2-1; no D segment can be confidently identified. The junction carries 6 bases between V and J, which are trimmed by 3 bases and 3 bases respectively. Per the germline V gene, MNHNS is the CDR1 and SASEGT is the CDR2. The CDR3 contains 13 residues, cysteine and phenylalanine counted. Of the read, only the CDR3 DNA is kept; its 39 bases are in frame from base 1.